What follows are 26 T cell receptor beta chains derived from one specimen sequenced in a study of Graves' ophthalmopathy and Graves' hyperthyroidism. Amplified TCR beta CDR3 regions were obtained using RNA transcripts as template. Following a first-round RT-PCR that used HTBI primers, a second-round multiplex PCR was carried out. TCRdb fed the multiplex PCR reads into MiXCR, producing one record per CDR3 protein. The data hold about 620,000 distinct CDR3 sequences, with roughly 20% observed a single time. The sample comprised peripheral blood. The receptors stem from a woman aged 18 to 35 with stable Graves' hyperthyroidism. Some clones in this sample may be carry-over from other donors' samples.

The chain recombines TRBV19 with TRBJ2-5, with D perhaps matching TRBD1 (5 bases). This CDR3 is 14 amino acids long. V was shortened by 4 bases and J by 5 bases, with 14 bases between the two germline ends. Germline CDR1 and CDR2: LNHDA and SQIVND (reference sequence). CDR3 DNA: TGTGCCAGTAGTAAACCAGGGATCGTGGAGACCCAGTACTTC. Its protein product is CASSKPGIVETQYF.

This clonotype occurred many times. The rearrangement uses TRBV7-2 and TRBJ1-1; no clear D. The CDR3 extends over 19 amino acids. Looked up from germline, CDR1 is SGHTA and CDR2 is FQGNSA. The ends were cut back, 5 bases at V and 3 bases at J, with 28 bases in the middle. The CDR3 sequence is CASSLFAYGVRSGDTEAFF. DNA for the CDR3: TGTGCCAGCAGCCTCTTTGCTTACGGCGTTCGGTCCGGGGACACTGAAGCTTTCTTT.

This clonotype was counted only a few times. The chain is built from TRBV28 and TRBJ1-5, with 7 bases identical to TRBD1. CDR1 MDHEN and CDR2 SYDVKM come from the germline V gene. This CDR3 spans 17 amino acids. V was pared by 3 bases and J by 0 bases, with 8 bases of the junction left unmatched. CDR3 protein: CASSLGRGYFSNQPQHF. The CDR3 DNA is TGTGCCAGCAGTTTGGGCAGGGGGTACTTTAGCAATCAGCCCCAGCATTTT.

This clonotype was detected many times. The chain is built from TRBV7-2 and TRBJ2-2, with 7 bases matching TRBD1. With V trimmed by 2 bases and J by 5 bases, 5 bases remained unmatched. Germline V lookup: CDR1 SGHTA, CDR2 FQGNSA. The CDR3 extends over 15 amino acids. The CDR3 sequence: CASSLNSRGTGELFF. CDR3 DNA sequence: TGTGCCAGCAGCTTAAACTCCAGGGGGACCGGGGAGCTGTTTTTT.

The chain uses TRBV12-3 or TRBV12-4 and TRBJ2-5, with 10 bases identical to TRBD2. Trimming removed 6 bases from V and 5 bases from J; junction bases left unmatched: 6. The CDR3 is made up of 14 amino acids. CDR3 region: CASSPSGRAETQYF. The CDR3 region has the DNA TGTGCCAGCAGCCCCAGCGGGAGGGCGGAGACCCAGTACTTC.

The chain couples TRBV7-3 to TRBJ2-7; 10 bases map to TRBD1. J lost 3 bases, V lost 5 bases, and 7 bases had no gene match. This CDR3 is 15 amino acids long. CDR1 SGHTA and CDR2 FQGTGA come from the germline V gene. The CDR3: CASSLRGQGNYEQYF. CDR3 DNA: TGTGCCAGCAGCCTAAGGGGACAGGGGAACTACGAGCAGTACTTC.

The chain combines TRBV12-3 or TRBV12-4 with TRBJ2-3, with no clear D. V lost 3 bases and J 4 bases, leaving 17 bases between the germline ends. The CDR3 loop spans 16 amino acids. CDR3: CASSFATITGPDTQYF. The DNA of the CDR3 is TGTGCCAGCAGTTTTGCGACCATCACTGGACCAGATACGCAGTATTTT.

There are many counts of this clonotype. This rearrangement joins TRBV6-2 or TRBV6-3 to TRBJ2-5; D possibly corresponds to TRBD2 (7 bases). The germline gives CDR1 MNHEY, CDR2 SVGEGT. Trimming took 5 bases from V and 4 from J, leaving 17 bases between them. CDR3 length: 15 residues. In DNA form, the CDR3 reads TGTGCCAGCAGTCGGGGGGCTGACATGACAGAGACCCAGTACTTC. This sequence encodes CASSRGADMTETQYF.

J is TRBJ2-7 and V is TRBV20-1; 12 bases agree with TRBD2. Germline loops: CDR1 DFQATT, CDR2 SNEGSKA (reference sequence). The CDR3 totals 18 residues. V shed 0 bases and J 6 bases; nucleotides not matched to a gene: 15. CDR3 region: CSARERGLAGGPGSEQYF. CDR3 coding DNA: TGCAGTGCTAGAGAAAGAGGGCTAGCGGGAGGGCCTGGCAGCGAGCAGTACTTC.

This clonotype has more than one count but fewer than ten. The DNA of the CDR3 is TGTGCCAGCAGTTTGCAGGGGCTCGATCAGTACTTC. Residues: CASSLQGLDQYF. The rearrangement uses TRBV6-2 or TRBV6-3 and TRBJ2-7; D might be TRBD1 (6 bases). Germline CDR1 is MNHEY and CDR2 is SVGEGT. Trimming removed 4 bases at V and 10 bases at J, with 14 bases between. The CDR3 sequence is 12 residues long.

This clonotype has at least ten counts. The CDR3 DNA reads TGTGCCAGCAGTTACTCGTCCCAGGCAGGGGTCGAGCAGTACTTC. Amino acid sequence: CASSYSSQAGVEQYF. The chain employs TRBV6-5 and TRBJ2-7; possibly TRBD1 for D (6 bases). Trimming cost V 0 bases and J 6 bases, with 15 bases left between them. This CDR3 comprises 15 residues. Germline lookup yields CDR1 MNHEY and CDR2 SVGAGI.

In its sample, this clonotype was seen many times. V and J are TRBV6-1 and TRBJ1-5; D not resolved. Germline V gene lookup returns CDR1 MNHNS and CDR2 SASEGT. Trimming stripped 1 base from V and 1 base from J, with 8 bases between. The CDR3 sequence is 15 residues long. The CDR3 sequence is CASSEDGRSNQPQHF. CDR3 in DNA: TGTGCCAGCAGTGAAGATGGGAGGAGCAATCAGCCCCAGCATTTT.

Points on this clonotype: One end of the junction is discordant with germline, which a read error may explain. The chain recombines TRBV6-1 with TRBJ1-1, with D perhaps TRBD1 (6 bases). The germline V gene encodes CDR1 MNHNS and CDR2 SASEGT. This CDR3 spans 13 amino acids. The DNA for the CDR3 is TGTGCCAGCCGAACAGGGTGGGGCACTGAAGCCTTCTTT. It specifies CASRTGWGTEAFF.

The sample holds many counts of this clonotype. The chain is built from TRBV6-4 and TRBJ1-1; D is perhaps TRBD1 (5 bases). V was trimmed by 6 bases and J by 4 bases, leaving 21 bases between them. The CDR3 extends over 16 amino acids. The germline V gene has CDR1 MRHNA and CDR2 SNTAGT. CDR3 loop: CASSVTAGSLGTEAFF. CDR3 DNA: TGTGCCAGCAGCGTGACGGCAGGGTCCCTTGGCACTGAAGCTTTCTTT.

This clonotype was counted ten times or more. The J gene is TRBJ2-2, the V gene TRBV6-5, with D hard to call. V lost 0 bases, J lost 5 bases, and 4 bases lay in between. In germline, CDR1 is MNHEY, CDR2 SVGAGI. The CDR3 sequence is 13 residues long. The CDR3 here is CASSYSSTGELFF. The CDR3 bases are TGTGCCAGCAGTTACTCGAGTACCGGGGAGCTGTTTTTT.

This clonotype has at least ten counts. The chain employs TRBV5-6 and TRBJ1-2; D is unresolved. Trimming removed 0 bases at V and 10 bases at J, with 16 bases between. Germline values: CDR1 SGHDT, CDR2 YYEEEE. The CDR3 runs 14 residues. The DNA for the CDR3 is TGTGCCAGCAGCTTGGCGAGGCCTCAAGCCGTCTACACCTTC. Amino acid sequence: CASSLARPQAVYTF.

On this clonotype itself: An end of the junction does not agree with germline; a read error may underlie this. V gene TRBV6-1 combines with J gene TRBJ1-5, with D unclear. This CDR3 is 14 amino acids long. Looked up from germline, CDR1 is MNHNS and CDR2 is SASEGT. CDR3 sequence: CASSEPIFNQPQHF. As DNA, the CDR3 is TGTGCCAGCAGTGAACCCATCTTCAATCAGCCGCAGCATTTT.

In its sample, this clonotype was seen many times. V gene TRBV7-9 combines with J gene TRBJ1-2; unclear D gene. The CDR3 length is 15 residues. Deletions cut 4 bases from V and 4 bases from J, with 16 bases between. The germline V gene encodes CDR1 SEHNR and CDR2 FQNEAQ (reference sequence). The CDR3 spells CASSSKTERGYGYTF. CDR3 nucleotides: TGTGCCAGCAGCTCCAAGACCGAGCGAGGCTATGGCTACACCTTC.

This clonotype was observed many times. This chain joins TRBV12-3 or TRBV12-4 and TRBJ1-1; 7 bases are a match to TRBD1. J lost 4 bases, V lost 6 bases, and 11 bases had no gene match. This CDR3 has 15 amino acids. The CDR3: CASSPPTGMGTEAFF. The CDR3, as DNA: TGTGCCAGCAGCCCCCCGACAGGGATGGGCACTGAAGCTTTCTTT.

The V gene is TRBV28, the J gene TRBJ1-2, with no clear D. Germline lookup yields CDR1 MDHEN and CDR2 SYDVKM. The CDR3 is 12 amino acids. The germline V and J ends were trimmed by 6 bases and 6 bases, with 11 bases remaining between them. The CDR3 DNA reads TGTGCCAGCAGCCCCCCTAGAAATGGCTACACCTTC. Amino acids: CASSPPRNGYTF.

This clonotype was picked up many times. The J gene is TRBJ2-2, the V gene TRBV20-1, with D possibly matching TRBD1 (5 bases). CDR3 length equals 13 residues. Per the germline V gene, CDR1 is DFQATT and CDR2 is SNEGSKA (reference sequence). V was trimmed by 3 bases and J by 1 base, leaving 6 bases between them. The CDR3 region has the DNA TGCAGTGCTAGTACAGGGAACACCGGGGAGCTGTTTTTT. This sequence encodes CSASTGNTGELFF.

This clonotype was counted at least ten times. This chain connects TRBV7-6 to TRBJ1-6, with D maybe TRBD1 (6 bases). Germline-derived CDR1 and CDR2 are SGHVS and FNYEAQ. The V end was cut by 6 bases, the J end by 9 bases, with 18 bases between. The CDR3 is 15 amino acids. CDR3 loop: CASRYRDTSISPLHF. The CDR3 bases are TGTGCCAGCAGATACCGGGACACCTCCATTTCACCCCTCCACTTT.

As concerns this clonotype: A much larger clone lies one base from this, so it may be a read error. The CDR3 ends on some other residue instead of the conserved phenylalanine or tryptophan, so this is likely a read error. The chain carries TRBV7-9 and TRBJ1-5; weak D call: TRBD1 (5 bases). The CDR3 length is 14 residues. Trimming cost V 5 bases and J 4 bases, with 12 bases left between them. CDR1 and CDR2 (germline): SEHNR, FQNEAQ (reference sequence). CDR3 residues: CASSPREGNQPQHL. CDR3 DNA: TGTGCCAGCAGCCCTCGAGAGGGGAATCAGCCCCAGCATTTG.

This clonotype was counted at least ten times. V and J are TRBV28 and TRBJ1-6; D may be TRBD1 (5 bases). Germline CDR1 and CDR2: MDHEN and SYDVKM. The CDR3 covers 15 residues. Trimming pared 6 bases from V and 6 bases from J, leaving 15 bases between. The CDR3 here is CASRPGLAINSPLHF. The CDR3 DNA follows: TGTGCCAGCAGGCCAGGGCTAGCTATTAATTCACCCCTCCACTTT.

This clonotype was seen repeatedly, ten times or more. This chain links TRBV20-1 with TRBJ2-5, with a weak D call TRBD2 (7 bases). The CDR3 covers 15 residues. Germline CDR1 is DFQATT and CDR2 is SNEGSKA (reference sequence). V dropped 0 bases and J dropped 8 bases, with 19 bases sitting between them. CDR3 sequence: CSARDFFRGAHTQYF. The CDR3 DNA follows: TGCAGTGCTAGAGATTTTTTCCGGGGGGCGCACACCCAGTACTTC.

The V call is TRBV30, the J call TRBJ2-4, with 12 bases lining up with TRBD2. Trimming cost V 4 bases and J 0 bases; bases outside gene matches: 25. The CDR3 runs 23 residues. CDR1 and CDR2 (germline): GTSNPN, SVGIG (reference sequence). CDR3 amino acids: CAWTPHKIGLAGYLILAKNIQYF. DNA for the CDR3: TGTGCCTGGACACCGCACAAAATCGGACTAGCGGGATATCTTATTCTAGCCAAAAACATTCAGTACTTC.